This paragraph covers one T cell receptor beta chain sequence. Its antigen is still unknown. For TCR beta, libraries came from iRepertoire HTBI primers and Arm-PCR of CDR3 regions. TCRdb re-analysed the multiplex PCR reads in MiXCR, keeping a single row per CDR3 protein. This sample carries roughly 360,000 distinct CDR3 sequences, roughly 25% of them seen once, and the ten largest clones take about 27%. Time point denoted: persistent/refractory GD, antithyroid drugs over 5 years with positive TRAb. Isolated PBMC RNA provided the starting material for the TCR library. Those enrolled as patients came out of an endocrinology department in Xi'an, China. The source of the sample is a study of regulatory T cells in long-lasting Graves disease. General observations from the study: Lower TCR diversity characterized persistent Graves' patients relative to newly diagnosed patients. TRBV28, TRBJ1-2 and TRBJ2-5 were segments that persistent disease favored.

This CDR3 is 17 amino acids long. Trimming took 2 bases from V and 1 from J; bases not matched to a gene: 9. From germline, CDR1 is SGHAT and CDR2 FQNNGV. The sample consisted of peripheral blood mononuclear cells (PBMCs), taken when the disease was refractory, from a patient treated with antithyroid drugs. The V gene is TRBV11-2, the J gene TRBJ2-5, with 8 nucleotides matching TRBD2. The sequence derives from a woman aged 40 to 55 with Graves disease. The CDR3 is CASSLIRGGRSQETQYF. CDR3 DNA: TGTGCCAGCAGCTTAATTCGTGGCGGGAGGTCCCAAGAGACCCAGTACTTC.